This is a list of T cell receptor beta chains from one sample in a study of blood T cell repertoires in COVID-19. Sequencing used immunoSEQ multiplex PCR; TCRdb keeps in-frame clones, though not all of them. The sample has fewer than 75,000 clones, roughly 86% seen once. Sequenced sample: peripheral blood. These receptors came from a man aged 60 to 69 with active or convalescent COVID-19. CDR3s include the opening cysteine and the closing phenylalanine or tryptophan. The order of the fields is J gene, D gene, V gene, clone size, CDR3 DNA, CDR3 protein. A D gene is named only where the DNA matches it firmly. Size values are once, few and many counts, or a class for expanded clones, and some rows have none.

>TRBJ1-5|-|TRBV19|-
TGTGCCACCAATCACAGGGAGAAAAACAATCAGCCCCAGCATTTT
CATNHREKNNQPQHF
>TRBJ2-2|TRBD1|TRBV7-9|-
TGTGCCAGCCCCGCCGGGACAGCCTACACCGGGGAGCTGTTTTTT
CASPAGTAYTGELFF
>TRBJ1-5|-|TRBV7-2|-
TGTGCCAGCAGCCCTACAGGGTTTAGCAATCAGCCCCAGCATTTT
CASSPTGFSNQPQHF
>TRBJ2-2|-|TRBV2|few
TGTGCCAGCGGCAGGACACCTACCGGGGAGCTGTTTTTT
CASGRTPTGELFF
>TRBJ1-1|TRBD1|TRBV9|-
TGTGCCATAGTAAATTCCACGACAGGGGAATTCACTGAAGCTTTCTTT
CAIVNSTTGEFTEAFF
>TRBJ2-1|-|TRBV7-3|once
TGTGCCAGCAGCTCGTCGGGGGGACAAAATGAGCAGTTCTTC
CASSSSGGQNEQFF
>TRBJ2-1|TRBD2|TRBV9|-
TGTGCCAGCAGCGTAGCTCAAGGACGGGGGGTGAATGAGCAGTTCTTC
CASSVAQGRGVNEQFF
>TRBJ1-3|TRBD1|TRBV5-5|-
TGTGCCAGCAGCCCCCAACCGGGACAGGGTGCGGGAAACACCATATATTTT
CASSPQPGQGAGNTIYF
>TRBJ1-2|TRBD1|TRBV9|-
TGTGCCAGCACTCCCCGGGTCGGGGGCAGGGGGAAGTATGGCTACACCTTC
CASTPRVGGRGKYGYTF
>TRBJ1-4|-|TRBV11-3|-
TGTGCCAGCAGCCAGGATAATGAAAAACTGTTTTTT
CASSQDNEKLFF
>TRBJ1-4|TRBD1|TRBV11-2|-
TGTGCCAGCAGCGGGGGGACAGCTACTCCGAATGAAAAACTGTTTTTT
CASSGGTATPNEKLFF
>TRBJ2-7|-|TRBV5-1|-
TGCGCCAGCAGCTTGGGGGCCCCCTACGAGCAGTACTTC
CASSLGAPYEQYF
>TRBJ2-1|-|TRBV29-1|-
TGCAGCGTTGCCAGAGGCCAGGGAGAGCAGTTCTTC
CSVARGQGEQFF
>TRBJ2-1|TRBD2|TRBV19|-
TGTGCCAGTGGGCGGGGGCTAGCGGGGGCCTCCTACAATGAGCAGTTCTTC
CASGRGLAGASYNEQFF
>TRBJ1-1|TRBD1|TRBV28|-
TGTGCCAGCAGTTTGGTGGACAGGGTTCATGTCGGAGCTTTCTTT
CASSLVDRVHVGAFF
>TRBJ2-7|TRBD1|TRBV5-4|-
TGTGCCAGCAGCTACGACAGGGGATACGAGCAGTACTTC
CASSYDRGYEQYF
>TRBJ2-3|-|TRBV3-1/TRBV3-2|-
TGTGCCAGCAGCCAAGCAGTGGTTATCAGGACACGCACAGATACGCAGTATTTT
CASSQAVVIRTRTDTQYF
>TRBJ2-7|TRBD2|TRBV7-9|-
TGTGCCAGCAGCTTAGAGGCTAGCGGGGGTTCCGAGCAGTACTTC
CASSLEASGGSEQYF
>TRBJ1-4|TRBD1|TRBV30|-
TGTGCCTGGAGTGTACCGGCAGGGGGGAGGAAACTGTTTTTT
CAWSVPAGGRKLFF
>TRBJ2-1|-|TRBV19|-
TGTGCCAGTAGTATCACTTCGATAAGCTCCTACAATGAGCAGTTCTTC
CASSITSISSYNEQFF
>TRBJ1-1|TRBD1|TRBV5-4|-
TGTGCCAGCAGCTCGGGACAGCTCATGAACACTGAAGCTTTCTTT
CASSSGQLMNTEAFF
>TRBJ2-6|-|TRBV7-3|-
TGTGCCAGCCTGCGGGGCTCTGGGGCCAACGTCCTGACTTTC
CASLRGSGANVLTF
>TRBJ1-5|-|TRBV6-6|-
TGTGCCAGCAGTTACCGAGGCCCCGGTCAGCCCCAGCATTTT
CASSYRGPGQPQHF
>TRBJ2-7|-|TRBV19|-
TGTGCCAGTAGTCCAGTCGACTCCTATTCGGGTTTCGAGCAGTACTTC
CASSPVDSYSGFEQYF
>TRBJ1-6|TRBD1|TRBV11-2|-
TGTGCCAGCAGCTTCCGTGCGGGACAGAATAATTCACCCCTCCACTTT
CASSFRAGQNNSPLHF
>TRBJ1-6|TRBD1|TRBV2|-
TGTGCCAGCCGGACAGGGGGACACTCACCCCTCCACTTT
CASRTGGHSPLHF
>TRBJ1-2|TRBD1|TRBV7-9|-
TGTGCCAGCAGTTTATGGTTAGACAGGGGGCTTGGTGGCTACACCTTC
CASSLWLDRGLGGYTF
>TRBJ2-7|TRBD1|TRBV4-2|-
TGTGCCAGCAGCCTCCAATTACAGGGGGACGAGCAGTACTTC
CASSLQLQGDEQYF
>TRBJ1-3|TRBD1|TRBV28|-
TGTGCCAGCAGTTTAGGTGTTGGAGGGGGCGTAGGAAACACCATATATTTT
CASSLGVGGGVGNTIYF
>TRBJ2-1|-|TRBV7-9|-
TGTGCCAGCAGCCCCTCACCGGGTTCCGCACCGATCAATGAGCAGTTCTTC
CASSPSPGSAPINEQFF
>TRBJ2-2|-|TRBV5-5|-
TGTGCCAGCAGTCCGCGAGGACAGAACACCGGGGAGCTGTTTTTT
CASSPRGQNTGELFF
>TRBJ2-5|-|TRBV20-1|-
TGCAGTGCTAGTACCTATTCGCCTCCAGAGACCCAGTACTTC
CSASTYSPPETQYF
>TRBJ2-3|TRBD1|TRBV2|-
TGTGCCAGCCACTGGACAGGAGAAGGAGATACGCAGTATTTT
CASHWTGEGDTQYF
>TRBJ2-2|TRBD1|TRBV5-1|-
TGCGCCAGCAGCCAGGACAGGGGGAACACCGGGGAGCTGTTTTTT
CASSQDRGNTGELFF
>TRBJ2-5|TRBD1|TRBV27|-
TGTGCCAGCAGTGTCAGGGGGCTGAAGGAAGAGACCCAGTACTTC
CASSVRGLKEETQYF
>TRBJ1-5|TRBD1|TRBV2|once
TGTGCCAGCAGTGCGGACAGGACAACGAATCAGCCCCAGCATTTT
CASSADRTTNQPQHF
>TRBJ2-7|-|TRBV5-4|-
TGTGCCAGCAGTTTACTAGTGAGCTCCTACGAGCAGTACTTC
CASSLLVSSYEQYF
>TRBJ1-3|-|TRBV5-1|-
TGCGCCAGCAGCCCGGGTAGCTCTGGAAACACCATATATTTT
CASSPGSSGNTIYF
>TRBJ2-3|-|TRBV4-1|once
TGCGCCAGCAGCAATTTTGGCAGAAGCACAGATACGCAGTATTTT
CASSNFGRSTDTQYF
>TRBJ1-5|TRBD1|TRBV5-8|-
TGTGCCAGCAGCGGGACAGGGAAAGGCAATCAGCCCCAGCATTTT
CASSGTGKGNQPQHF
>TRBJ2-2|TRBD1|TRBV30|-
TGTGCCTGGAAACAGGGGAGTAACACCGGGGAGCTGTTTTTT
CAWKQGSNTGELFF
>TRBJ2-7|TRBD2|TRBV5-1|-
TGCGCCAGCAGCTTGGATCTAGCGGGAGCTCGGGAGCAGTACTTC
CASSLDLAGAREQYF
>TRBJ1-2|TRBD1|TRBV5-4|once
TGTGCCAGCAGCTTGGATACAGGGGTGTATGGCTACACCTTC
CASSLDTGVYGYTF
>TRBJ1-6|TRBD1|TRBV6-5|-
TGTGCCAGCAGGAGGGACAGCCTTAATTCACCCCTCCACTTT
CASRRDSLNSPLHF
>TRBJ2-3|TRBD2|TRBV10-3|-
TGTGCCATCGGGACTAGCGGGGCGGGGGATACGCAGTATTTT
CAIGTSGAGDTQYF
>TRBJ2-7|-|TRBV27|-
TGTGCCAGCATGGGAGACAGGAGCTACGAGCAGTACTTC
CASMGDRSYEQYF
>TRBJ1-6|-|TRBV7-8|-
TGTGCCAGCAGCTTAGCGTCGGGGACACGGAATTCACCCCTCCACTTT
CASSLASGTRNSPLHF
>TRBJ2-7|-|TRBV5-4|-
TGTGCCAGCAGCTTTGGCGGAGACTACGAGCAGTACTTC
CASSFGGDYEQYF
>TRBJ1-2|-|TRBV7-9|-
TGTGCCAGCAGCTTAGAGCGGGGTACTAACTATGGCTACACCTTC
CASSLERGTNYGYTF
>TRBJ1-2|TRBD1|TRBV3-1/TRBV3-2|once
TGTGCCAGCAGCCATAGGACAGGGACTCTCAACTTC
CASSHRTGTLNF
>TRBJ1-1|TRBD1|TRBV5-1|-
TGCGCCAGCAGCGCTCGGCCCGACAGGGGGCCGAACACTGAAGCTTTCTTT
CASSARPDRGPNTEAFF
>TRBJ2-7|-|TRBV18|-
TGTGCCAGCTCACCACGAGTGAGCGGAGGTACCTACGAGCAGTACTTC
CASSPRVSGGTYEQYF
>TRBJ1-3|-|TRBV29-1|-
TGCAGCGTTGCAGTCCTCTCTGGAAACACCATATATTTT
CSVAVLSGNTIYF
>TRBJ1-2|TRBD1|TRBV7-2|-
TGTGCCAGCAGCTTACGAACTTCGGCAGGGGGCAGGGAGGGCTACACCTTC
CASSLRTSAGGREGYTF
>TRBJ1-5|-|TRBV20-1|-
TGCAGTGCTAGTTTCCCAGGGAATCAGCCCCAGCATTTT
CSASFPGNQPQHF